The T cell receptor (beta chain) under discussion was sequenced for a study of blood T cell repertoires in COVID-19 (dated by TCRdb to the early 2020s). Some background on the complete study: The collaborator samples originated in the United States, Italy and Spain and spanned the acute and convalescent phases of COVID-19. Sample metadata almost always included a de-identified subject ID, COVID-19 status, age in years and sex. HLA class I and class II types, where available, came from metadata supplied by the sample provider rather than from assay-based typing. The dataset comprised deeply sampled blood TCRbeta repertoires from subjects exposed to, actively infected with, or recovered from COVID-19. A freely available public database, intended as a resource for researchers studying the immune response to SARS-CoV-2, is where the repertoires were released. Samples were obtained from the ongoing ImmuneRACE study (first 160 participants) and from about 1,300 subjects provided by 6 global collaborators. The material from the prospective study consisted of cDNA or gDNA derived from T cells, B-cell-depleted T cells, or PBMCs.

TCRbeta CDR3 regions were amplified from genomic DNA using the immunoSEQ Assay, a bias-controlled multiplex PCR. In the authors' own workflow: The number of nucleated cells in each sample was estimated by amplification of reference gene primers within the assay. To quantify the absolute abundance of each unique TCRbeta CDR3 rearrangement, sequence reads were collapsed and filtered. For each sample, productive Simpson clonality was calculated by taking the square root of Simpson's diversity index across productive rearrangements. TCRdb's version of the immuneACCESS table is confined to in-frame rearrangements and falls short of the full clone set. An unresolved V gene accounts for under half of the shortfall where checked; the remainder is of unknown origin. V, J and clone size derive from that table, while D and trimming were established from the DNA sequence. The sample table lists 290,000 or so clones, roughly 92% of them with a count of one. The top ten clonotypes cover approximately 2.1% of the sample.

General conclusions and limits of the study: How much clinical and demographic metadata was included differed by source and by participant, and the metadata was provided uncurated.

In Seattle, one collaborating source enrolled patients while the infection was active and tracked those patients longitudinally over the course of disease. Whole blood was collected in K2EDTA tubes by collaborating institutions according to the institutions' own protocols. For TCRbeta analysis, collaborators shipped samples in one of three forms: frozen whole blood, isolated PBMCs, or DNA extracted from either of those sample types. Including cysteine and phenylalanine, the CDR3 has 17 amino acids. Solely the CDR3 DNA is kept, with 51 bases framed from the first base. Between the V and J ends, shortened by 4 bases and 2 bases respectively, the junction contains 19 bases. CDR1 KGHDR and CDR2 SFDVKD were looked up in the germline V gene. Concerning this clone: Which antigen it targets is not known. No base qualities exist here, and no much larger clone lies one base off it.

The origin of this receptor is a woman aged 25 to 39 with COVID-19, enrolled during active disease. The sample was peripheral blood. The chain links TRBV24-1 with TRBJ1-1; TRBD1 is possibly the D segment (6 matching bases). The DNA sequence is given as TGTGCCACCAGTGACTGCACCCCGGGACACGATAACACTGAAGCTTTCTTT. The translation is CATSDCTPGHDNTEAFF.